The count of the clone carrying this T cell receptor beta chain is one. Its antigen is unidentified. RNA transcripts were the template for amplifying TCR beta CDR3 regions. The TCR CDR3 was amplified in a first-round RT-PCR using the HTBI primer set. TCRdb ran MiXCR on the multiplex PCR reads and lists one entry per CDR3 protein. Seen here are around 620,000 distinct CDR3 sequences, roughly 46% observed once, and the top ten hold around 17%. This record comes from a study of T cells in Graves' hyperthyroidism and ophthalmopathy. Study results and caveats: In the blood, most expanded thyroid clonotypes above 0.001 appeared as well. Before onset, ophthalmopathy was predicted by the model a median roughly 6.8 months earlier.

CDR1 MNHEY and CDR2 SVGAGI come from the germline V gene. Trimming left V 4 bases short and J 1 base short, with 11 bases between. This CDR3 contains 14 residues. Source material: peripheral blood or thyroid tissue (not recorded which). The chain carries TRBV6-5 and TRBJ2-7; D unresolved. The sequence was obtained from an adult woman with Graves' disease, either hyperthyroidism or ophthalmopathy (not recorded which). CDR3 nucleotide sequence: TGTGCCAGCAGTTTAGGGCGGATGTCCTACGAGCAGTACTTC. It specifies CASSLGRMSYEQYF.